In its sample, the clone carrying this TCR beta chain was seen a few times. Its cognate antigen is unknown. The data originate from a study of shared clonotypes between healthy human individuals. About the study: CD4 naive cells filled three plates per donor, CD4 memory three, CD8 naive two and CD8 memory one. Study-wide results and limits: Clonotype sharing among donors, it was expected, would be affected by sequencing depth.

V shed 10 bases, J shed 6 bases, and the junction held 8 bases outside the gene matches. The CDR3 has 14 residues. Germline V gene lookup returns CDR1 LNHDA and CDR2 SQIVND (reference sequence). Assay: immunoSEQ multiplex PCR; the TCRdb copy retains only in-frame clones and omits some. The data show hundreds of thousands of clones, around 78% seen once. The receptor was isolated from a woman in her 30s in good health. The sequencing sample was made of memory CD4+ T cells sorted from blood. Subset noted: CD45RA-negative fraction. This rearrangement joins TRBV19 to TRBJ2-2; 10 bases match TRBD1. The CDR3 DNA is TGTGCCACGATGACAGGGGGCATCGCCGGGGAGCTGTTTTTT. This sequence encodes CATMTGGIAGELFF.